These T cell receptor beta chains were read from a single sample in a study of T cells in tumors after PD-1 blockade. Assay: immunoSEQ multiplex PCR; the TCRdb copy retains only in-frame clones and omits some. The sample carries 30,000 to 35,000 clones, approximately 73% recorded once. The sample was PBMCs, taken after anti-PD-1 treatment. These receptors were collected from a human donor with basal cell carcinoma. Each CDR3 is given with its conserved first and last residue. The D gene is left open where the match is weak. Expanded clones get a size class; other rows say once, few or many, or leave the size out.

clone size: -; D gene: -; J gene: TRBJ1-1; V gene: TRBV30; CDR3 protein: CAWSPRANTEAFF; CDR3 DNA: TGTGCCTGGAGTCCCAGGGCGAACACTGAAGCTTTCTTT
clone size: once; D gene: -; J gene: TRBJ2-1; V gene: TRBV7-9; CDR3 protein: CATGPLGSSNEQFF; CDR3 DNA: TGTGCCACGGGACCGTTGGGTAGTTCCAATGAGCAGTTCTTC
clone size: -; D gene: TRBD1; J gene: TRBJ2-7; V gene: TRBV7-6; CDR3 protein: CASSSWSGTGNNEQYF; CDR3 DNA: TGTGCCAGCAGCTCGTGGTCCGGGACAGGGAACAACGAGCAGTACTTC
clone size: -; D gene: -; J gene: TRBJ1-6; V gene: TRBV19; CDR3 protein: CASSPGTENSPLHF; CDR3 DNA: TGTGCCAGTAGCCCGGGGACTGAAAATTCACCCCTCCACTTT
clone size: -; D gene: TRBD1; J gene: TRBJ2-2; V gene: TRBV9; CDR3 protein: CASSVGQGHTGELFF; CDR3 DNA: TGTGCCAGCAGCGTAGGACAGGGCCACACCGGGGAGCTGTTTTTT
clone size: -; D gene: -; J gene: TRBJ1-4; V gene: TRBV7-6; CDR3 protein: CASSSQWREKLFF; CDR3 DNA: TGTGCCAGCAGCTCTCAATGGCGGGAAAAACTGTTTTTT
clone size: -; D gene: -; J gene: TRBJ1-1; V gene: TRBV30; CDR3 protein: CARGVGTEAFF; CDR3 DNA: TGTGCCCGGGGGGTGGGCACTGAAGCTTTCTTT
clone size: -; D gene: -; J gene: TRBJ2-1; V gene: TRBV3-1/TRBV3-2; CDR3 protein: CASSQDQYIGYNEQFF; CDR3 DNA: TGTGCCAGCAGCCAAGATCAGTATATAGGGTACAATGAGCAGTTCTTC
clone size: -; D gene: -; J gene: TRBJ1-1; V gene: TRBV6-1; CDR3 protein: CASSEGAQGWGTEAFF; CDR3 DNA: TGTGCCAGCAGTGAAGGGGCTCAGGGGTGGGGCACTGAAGCTTTCTTT
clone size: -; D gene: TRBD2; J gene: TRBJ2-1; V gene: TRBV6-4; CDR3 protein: CASSRTSGSNNEQFF; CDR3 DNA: TGTGCCAGCAGTCGGACTAGCGGGAGTAACAATGAGCAGTTCTTC
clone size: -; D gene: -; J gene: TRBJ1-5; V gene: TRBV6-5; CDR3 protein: CASRPPGSSNQPQHF; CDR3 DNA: TGTGCCAGCAGACCTCCAGGGTCAAGCAATCAGCCCCAGCATTTT
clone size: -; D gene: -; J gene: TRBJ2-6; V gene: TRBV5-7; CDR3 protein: CARRSFSGANVLTF; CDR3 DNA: TGTGCCAGGAGAAGCTTCTCTGGGGCCAACGTCCTGACTTTC
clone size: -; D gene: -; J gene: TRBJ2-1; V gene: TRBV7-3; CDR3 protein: CASSLYGSSYNEQFF; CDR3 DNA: TGTGCCAGCAGCTTATATGGGAGCTCCTACAATGAGCAGTTCTTC
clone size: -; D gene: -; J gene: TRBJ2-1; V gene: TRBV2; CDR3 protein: CARNIVGEQFF; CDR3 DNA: TGTGCCAGAAATATCGTGGGTGAGCAGTTCTTC
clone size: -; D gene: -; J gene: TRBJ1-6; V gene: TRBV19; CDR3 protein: CASSIPGTSPLHF; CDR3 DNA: TGTGCCAGTAGTATACCCGGGACGTCACCCCTCCACTTT
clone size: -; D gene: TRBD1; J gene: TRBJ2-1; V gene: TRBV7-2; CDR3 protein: CASSLRQGVYNEQFF; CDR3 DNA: TGTGCCAGCAGCTTAAGACAGGGGGTATACAATGAGCAGTTCTTC
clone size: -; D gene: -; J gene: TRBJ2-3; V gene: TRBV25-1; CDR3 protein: CASSESGASTDTQYF; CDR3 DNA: TGTGCCAGCAGTGAATCTGGGGCTTCCACAGATACGCAGTATTTT
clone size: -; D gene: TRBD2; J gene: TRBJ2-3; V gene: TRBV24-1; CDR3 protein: CATSTKLAGTDTQYF; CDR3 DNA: TGTGCCACCAGCACGAAACTAGCGGGCACAGATACGCAGTATTTT
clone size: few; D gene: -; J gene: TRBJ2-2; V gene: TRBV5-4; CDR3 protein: CASSLAGVTGELFF; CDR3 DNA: TGTGCCAGCAGCTTGGCCGGAGTCACCGGGGAGCTGTTTTTT
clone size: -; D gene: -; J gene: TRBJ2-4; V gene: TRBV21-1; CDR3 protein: CASSNFGGPRDIQYF; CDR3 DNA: TGTGCCAGCAGCAATTTCGGGGGCCCTAGGGACATTCAGTACTTC
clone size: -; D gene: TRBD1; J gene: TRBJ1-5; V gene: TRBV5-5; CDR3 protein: CASSWGTGGDQPQHF; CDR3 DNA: TGTGCCAGCAGCTGGGGGACAGGGGGAGATCAGCCCCAGCATTTT
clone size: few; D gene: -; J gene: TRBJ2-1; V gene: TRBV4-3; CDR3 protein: CASSQEFIGTPSYNEQFF; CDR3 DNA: TGCGCCAGCAGCCAAGAGTTCATCGGCACCCCCTCCTACAATGAGCAGTTCTTC
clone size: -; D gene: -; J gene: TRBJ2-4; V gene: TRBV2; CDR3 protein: CASSVVRASLAKNIQYF; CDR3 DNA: TGTGCCAGCAGTGTAGTCAGGGCATCCCTAGCCAAAAACATTCAGTACTTC
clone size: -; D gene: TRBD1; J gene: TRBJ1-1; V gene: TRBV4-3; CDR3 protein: CASSQEGQALHTEAFF; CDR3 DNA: TGCGCCAGCAGCCAAGAAGGACAGGCCCTTCACACTGAAGCTTTCTTT
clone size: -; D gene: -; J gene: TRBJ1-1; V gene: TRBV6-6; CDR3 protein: CASSYSKNTEAFF; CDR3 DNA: TGTGCCAGCAGTTACTCGAAGAACACTGAAGCTTTCTTT
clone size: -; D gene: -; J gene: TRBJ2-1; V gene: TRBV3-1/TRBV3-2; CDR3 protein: CASSLSSYNEQFF; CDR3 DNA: TGTGCCAGCAGCCTAAGCTCCTACAATGAGCAGTTCTTC
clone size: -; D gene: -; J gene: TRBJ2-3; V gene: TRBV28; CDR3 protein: CASSSPGAASDTQYF; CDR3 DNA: TGTGCCAGCAGTTCCCCCGGGGCGGCGTCAGATACGCAGTATTTT
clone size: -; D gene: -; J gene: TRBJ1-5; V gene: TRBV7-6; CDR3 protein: CASSLGGQRNQPQHF; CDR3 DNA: TGTGCCAGCAGCTTAGGAGGACAAAGAAATCAGCCCCAGCATTTT
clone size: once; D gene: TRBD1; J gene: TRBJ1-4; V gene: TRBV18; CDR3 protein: CASSTYRGVEEKLFF; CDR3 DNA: TGTGCCAGCTCAACCTACAGGGGGGTCGAAGAGAAACTGTTTTTT
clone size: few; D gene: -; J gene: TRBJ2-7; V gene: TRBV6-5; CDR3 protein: CASRGSRGYEQYF; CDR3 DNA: TGTGCCAGCAGGGGAAGCAGGGGTTACGAGCAGTACTTC
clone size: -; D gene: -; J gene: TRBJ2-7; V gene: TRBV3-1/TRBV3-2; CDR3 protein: CASSQDGAGGAEQYF; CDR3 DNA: TGTGCCAGCAGCCAAGATGGGGCAGGAGGGGCCGAGCAGTACTTC
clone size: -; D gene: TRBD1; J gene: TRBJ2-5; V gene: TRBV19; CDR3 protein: CASTPTGGIGETQYF; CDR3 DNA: TGTGCCAGTACCCCCACAGGGGGGATAGGGGAGACCCAGTACTTC
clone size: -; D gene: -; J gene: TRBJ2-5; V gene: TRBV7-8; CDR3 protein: CASSSFPRRETQYF; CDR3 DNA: TGTGCCAGCAGCAGCTTCCCCAGGAGGGAGACCCAGTACTTC
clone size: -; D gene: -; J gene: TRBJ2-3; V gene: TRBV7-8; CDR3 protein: CASSPSTDTQYF; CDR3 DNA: TGTGCCAGCAGCCCATCCACAGATACGCAGTATTTT
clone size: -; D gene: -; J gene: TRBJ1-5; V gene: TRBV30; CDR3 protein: CAWRVGDQPQHF; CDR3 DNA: TGTGCCTGGAGAGTAGGGGATCAGCCCCAGCATTTT
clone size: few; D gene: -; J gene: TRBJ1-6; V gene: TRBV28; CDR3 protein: CASRATRGANSPLHF; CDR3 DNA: TGTGCCAGCAGAGCTACACGGGGGGCCAATTCACCCCTCCACTTT
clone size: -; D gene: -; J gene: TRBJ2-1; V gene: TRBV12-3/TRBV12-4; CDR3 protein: CASSLDRSNEQFF; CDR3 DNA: TGTGCCAGCAGTTTAGACCGCTCCAATGAGCAGTTCTTC
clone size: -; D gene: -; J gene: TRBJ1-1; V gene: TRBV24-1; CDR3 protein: CATREDGNTEAFF; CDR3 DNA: TGTGCCACCAGGGAGGACGGGAACACTGAAGCTTTCTTT
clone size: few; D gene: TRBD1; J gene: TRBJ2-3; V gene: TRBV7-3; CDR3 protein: CASSTGGSVDTQYF; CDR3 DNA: TGTGCCAGCAGCACAGGGGGCTCGGTAGATACGCAGTATTTT
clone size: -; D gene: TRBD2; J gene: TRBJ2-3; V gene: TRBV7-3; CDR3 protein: CASSLTASGGTDTQYF; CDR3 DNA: TGTGCCAGCAGCTTAACGGCTAGCGGGGGCACAGATACGCAGTATTTT
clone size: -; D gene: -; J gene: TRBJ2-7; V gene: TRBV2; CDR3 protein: CASSDERVQEGYEQYF; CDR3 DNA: TGTGCCAGCAGTGACGAGCGGGTGCAAGAGGGTTACGAGCAGTACTTC
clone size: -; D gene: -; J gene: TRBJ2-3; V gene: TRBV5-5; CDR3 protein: CASSGKGAGTDTQYF; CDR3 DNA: TGTGCCAGCAGCGGAAAAGGTGCGGGCACAGATACGCAGTATTTT
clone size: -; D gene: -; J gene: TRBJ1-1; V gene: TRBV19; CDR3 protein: CASSMTDTEAFF; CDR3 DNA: TGTGCCAGCAGTATGACTGACACTGAAGCTTTCTTT
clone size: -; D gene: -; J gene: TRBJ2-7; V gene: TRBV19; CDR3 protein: CASSGGGHTPYEQYF; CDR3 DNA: TGTGCCAGTAGTGGGGGGGGACATACCCCCTACGAGCAGTACTTC
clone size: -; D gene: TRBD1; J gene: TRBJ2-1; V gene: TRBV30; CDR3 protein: CAWSDIGTDYNEQFF; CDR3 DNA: TGTGCCTGGAGCGATATCGGGACAGACTACAATGAGCAGTTCTTC
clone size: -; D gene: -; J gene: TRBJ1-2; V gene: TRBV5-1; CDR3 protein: CASSLWTVLSYGYTF; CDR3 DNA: TGCGCCAGCAGCTTGTGGACCGTTCTTTCCTATGGCTACACCTTC
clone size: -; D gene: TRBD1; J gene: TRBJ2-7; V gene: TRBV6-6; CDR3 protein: CASRKGTGESEQYF; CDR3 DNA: TGTGCCAGCAGAAAGGGGACAGGGGAATCCGAGCAGTACTTC
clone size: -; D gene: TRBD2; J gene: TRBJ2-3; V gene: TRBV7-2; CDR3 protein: CASSLVPGGGYTDTQYF; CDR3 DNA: TGTGCCAGCAGCTTAGTGCCCGGGGGGGGATACACAGATACGCAGTATTTT
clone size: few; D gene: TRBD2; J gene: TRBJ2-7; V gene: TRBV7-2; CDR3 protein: CASSLAGLADYEQYF; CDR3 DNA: TGTGCCAGCAGCTTAGCGGGTCTAGCGGATTACGAGCAGTACTTC
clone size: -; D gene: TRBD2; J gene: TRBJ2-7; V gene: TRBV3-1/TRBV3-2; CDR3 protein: CASGRSGGSGGPASYEQYF; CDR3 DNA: TGTGCCAGCGGGCGAAGTGGAGGTAGCGGGGGGCCGGCCTCCTACGAGCAGTACTTC
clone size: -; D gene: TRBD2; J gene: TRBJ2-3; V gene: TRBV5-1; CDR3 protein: CASRTSGSTDTQYF; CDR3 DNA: TGCGCCAGCAGAACTAGCGGGAGCACAGATACGCAGTATTTT
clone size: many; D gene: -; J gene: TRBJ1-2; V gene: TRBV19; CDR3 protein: CASSVLTRENYGYTF; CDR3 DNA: TGTGCCAGTAGTGTGCTCACCCGGGAAAACTATGGCTACACCTTC
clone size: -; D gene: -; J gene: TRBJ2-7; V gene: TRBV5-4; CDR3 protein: CASSFTERQNYEQYF; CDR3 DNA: TGTGCCAGCAGCTTTACGGAGAGGCAAAACTACGAGCAGTACTTC
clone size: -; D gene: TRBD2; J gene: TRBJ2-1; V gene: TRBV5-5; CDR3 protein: CASSRTSGGNNEQFF; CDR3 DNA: TGTGCCAGCAGCCGGACTAGCGGGGGGAACAATGAGCAGTTCTTC
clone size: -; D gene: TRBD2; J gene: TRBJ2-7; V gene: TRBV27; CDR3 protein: CASIANPGLAGGAYEQYF; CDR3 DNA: TGTGCCAGCATTGCCAATCCGGGACTAGCGGGAGGCGCCTACGAGCAGTACTTC
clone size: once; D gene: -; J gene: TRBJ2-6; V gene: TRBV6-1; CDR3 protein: CASSGPLRAGANVLTF; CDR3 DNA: TGTGCCAGCAGTGGACCTCTGAGGGCCGGGGCCAACGTCCTGACTTTC
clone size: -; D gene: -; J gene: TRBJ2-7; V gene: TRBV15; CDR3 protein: CATSRDMGEQYF; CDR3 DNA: TGTGCCACCAGCAGAGATATGGGGGAGCAGTACTTC